The clone carrying this T cell receptor beta chain was seen a handful of times. Its cognate antigen is unknown. V shed 6 bases and J 3 bases; nucleotides not matched to a gene: 5. CDR3 length: 13 amino acids. Germline V gene lookup returns CDR1 SQVTM and CDR2 ANQGSEA. The source of the sample is a study of response to subunit inactivated influenza vaccine. TCRdb itself ran the RT-PCR reads through MiXCR, one entry per CDR3 protein. The sample has approximately 530,000 distinct CDR3 sequences, around 8% seen once. General study points: Each seasonal influenza vaccination, the authors suggested, recruits few new T cells.

This clonotype originated in a man aged 50 to 69 who received an inactivated influenza vaccine. The gene calls are TRBV29-1 and TRBJ2-7; 10 bases are shared with TRBD2. The sequencing here drew on PBMCs from blood, taken roughly 24 months after vaccination. CDR3 coding DNA: TGCAGCGTAGGGACTAGCGCAGACTACGAGCAGTACTTC. It codes for CSVGTSADYEQYF.